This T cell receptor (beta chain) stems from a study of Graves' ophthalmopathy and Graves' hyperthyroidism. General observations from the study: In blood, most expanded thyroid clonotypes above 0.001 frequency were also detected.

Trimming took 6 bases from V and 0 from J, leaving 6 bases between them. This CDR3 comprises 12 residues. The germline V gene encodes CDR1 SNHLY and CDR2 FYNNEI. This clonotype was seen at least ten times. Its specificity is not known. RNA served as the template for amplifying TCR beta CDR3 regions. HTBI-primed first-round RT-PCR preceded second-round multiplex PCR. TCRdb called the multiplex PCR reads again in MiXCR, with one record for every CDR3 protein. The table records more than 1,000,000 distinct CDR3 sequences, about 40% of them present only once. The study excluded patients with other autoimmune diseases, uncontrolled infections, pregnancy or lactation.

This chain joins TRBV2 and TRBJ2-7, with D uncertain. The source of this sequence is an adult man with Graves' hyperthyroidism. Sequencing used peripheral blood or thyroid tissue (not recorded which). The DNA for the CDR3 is TGTGCCAGCAGGGACGTCTCCTACGAGCAGTACTTC. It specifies CASRDVSYEQYF. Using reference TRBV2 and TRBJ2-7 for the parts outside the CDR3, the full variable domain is EPEVTQTPSHQVTQMGQEVILRCVPISNHLYFYWYRQILGQKVEFLVSFYNNEISEKSEIFDDQFSVERPDGSNFTLKIRSTKLEDSAMYFCASRDVSYEQYFGPGTRLTVT.